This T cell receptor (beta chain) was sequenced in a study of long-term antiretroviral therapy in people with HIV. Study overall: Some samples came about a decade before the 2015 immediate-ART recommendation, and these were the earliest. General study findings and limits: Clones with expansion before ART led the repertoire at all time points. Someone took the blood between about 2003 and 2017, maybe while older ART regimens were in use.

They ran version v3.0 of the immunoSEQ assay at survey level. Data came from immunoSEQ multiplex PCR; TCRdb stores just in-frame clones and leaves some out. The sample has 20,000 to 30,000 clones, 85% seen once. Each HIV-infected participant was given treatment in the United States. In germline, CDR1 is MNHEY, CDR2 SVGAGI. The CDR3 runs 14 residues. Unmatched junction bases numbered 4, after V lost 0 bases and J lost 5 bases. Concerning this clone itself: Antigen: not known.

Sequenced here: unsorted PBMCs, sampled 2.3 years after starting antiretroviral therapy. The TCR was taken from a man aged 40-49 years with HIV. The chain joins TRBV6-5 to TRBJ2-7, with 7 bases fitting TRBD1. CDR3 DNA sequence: TGTGCCAGCAGTTACTCGACAGGGAACGACGAGCAGTACTTC. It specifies CASSYSTGNDEQYF.